This T cell receptor beta chain was documented in a study of T-cell reconstitution after alpha-beta-depleted transplantation in children. Study results and caveats: The study traced high day-60 TCRbeta diversity in some patients to surviving recipient T cells and thymic progenitors.

TCRbeta library construction was performed incorporating unique molecular identifiers. TCRdb independently ran MiXCR on the PCR reads; one entry per CDR3 protein. The table shows 200,000 or so distinct CDR3 sequences, with roughly 6.5% occurring only once. In its sample, this clonotype was seen many times. What it binds is not known. This CDR3 spans 12 amino acids. The V gene lost 3 bases and the J gene lost 7 bases, with 6 bases spanning the gap. Germline V gene lookup returns CDR1 KGHDR and CDR2 SFDVKD. This receptor was taken from a girl under three years old with combined immunodeficiency, due to receive a stem cell transplant. The rearrangement links TRBV24-1 to TRBJ2-1; no clear D. Sequenced here: PBMCs, sampled before TCRalphabeta/CD19-depleted stem cell transplant. The CDR3 DNA reads TGTGCCACCAGTGATCCTGTTAATGAGCAGTTCTTC. This encodes CATSDPVNEQFF.